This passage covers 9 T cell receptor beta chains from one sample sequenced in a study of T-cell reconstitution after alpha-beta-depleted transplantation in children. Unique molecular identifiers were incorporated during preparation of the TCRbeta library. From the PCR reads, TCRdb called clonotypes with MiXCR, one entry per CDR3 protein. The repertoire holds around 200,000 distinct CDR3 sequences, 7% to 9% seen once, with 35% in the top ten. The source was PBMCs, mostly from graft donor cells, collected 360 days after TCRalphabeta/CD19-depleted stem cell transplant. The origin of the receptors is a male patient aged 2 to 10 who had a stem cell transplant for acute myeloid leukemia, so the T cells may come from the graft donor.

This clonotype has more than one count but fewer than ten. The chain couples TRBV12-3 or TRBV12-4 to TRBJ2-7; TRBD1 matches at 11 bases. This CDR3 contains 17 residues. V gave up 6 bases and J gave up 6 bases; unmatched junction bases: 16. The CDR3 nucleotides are TGTGCCAGCAGCACCCCCCCGGGGACAGGGGGTCTAGGCGAGCAGTACTTC. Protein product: CASSTPPGTGGLGEQYF.

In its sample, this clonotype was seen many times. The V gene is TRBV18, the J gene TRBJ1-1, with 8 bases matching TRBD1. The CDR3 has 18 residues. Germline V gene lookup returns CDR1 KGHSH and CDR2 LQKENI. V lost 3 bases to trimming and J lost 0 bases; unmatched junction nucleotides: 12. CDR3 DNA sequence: TGTGCCAGCTCACCGGGGACCGGGACAGGAACGCTGAACACTGAAGCTTTCTTT. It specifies CASSPGTGTGTLNTEAFF.

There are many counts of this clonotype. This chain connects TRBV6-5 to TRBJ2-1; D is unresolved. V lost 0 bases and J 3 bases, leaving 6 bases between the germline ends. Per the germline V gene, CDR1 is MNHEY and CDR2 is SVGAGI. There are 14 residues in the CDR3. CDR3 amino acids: CASSYSDNYNEQFF. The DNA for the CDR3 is TGTGCCAGCAGTTACTCCGACAACTACAATGAGCAGTTCTTC.

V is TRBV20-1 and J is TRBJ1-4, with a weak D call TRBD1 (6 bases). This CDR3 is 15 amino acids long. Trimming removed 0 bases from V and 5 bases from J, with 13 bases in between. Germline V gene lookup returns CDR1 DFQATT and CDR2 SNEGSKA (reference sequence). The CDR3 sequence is CSARDRTRGNEKLFF. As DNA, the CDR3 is TGCAGTGCTAGAGATAGGACGAGGGGGAATGAAAAACTGTTTTTT.

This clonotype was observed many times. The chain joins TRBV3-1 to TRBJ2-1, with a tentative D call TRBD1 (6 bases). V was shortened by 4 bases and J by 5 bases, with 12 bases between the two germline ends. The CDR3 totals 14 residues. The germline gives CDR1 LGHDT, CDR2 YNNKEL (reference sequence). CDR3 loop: CASSLAGADNEQFF. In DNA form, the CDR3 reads TGTGCCAGCAGCCTAGCAGGGGCTGACAATGAGCAGTTCTTC.

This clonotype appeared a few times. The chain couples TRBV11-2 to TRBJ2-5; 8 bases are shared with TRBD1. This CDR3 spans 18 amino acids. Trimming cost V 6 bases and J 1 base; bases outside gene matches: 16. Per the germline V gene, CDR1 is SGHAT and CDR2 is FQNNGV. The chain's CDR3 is CASRALVGQGRSQETQYF. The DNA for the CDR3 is TGTGCCAGCAGAGCACTCGTTGGACAGGGCCGTTCCCAAGAGACCCAGTACTTC. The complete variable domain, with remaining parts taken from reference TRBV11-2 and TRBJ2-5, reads EAGVAQSPRYKIIEKRQSVAFWCNPISGHATLYWYQQILGQGPKLLIQFQNNGVVDDSQLPKDRFSAERLKGVDSTLKIQPAKLEDSAVYLCASRALVGQGRSQETQYFGPGTRLLVL.

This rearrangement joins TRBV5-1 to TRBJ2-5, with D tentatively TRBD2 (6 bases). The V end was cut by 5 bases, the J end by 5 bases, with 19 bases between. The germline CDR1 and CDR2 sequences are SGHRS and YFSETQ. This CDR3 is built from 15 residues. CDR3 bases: TGCGCCAGCAGTTCCGGGACTGTACGGACGGAGACCCAGTACTTC. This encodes CASSSGTVRTETQYF.

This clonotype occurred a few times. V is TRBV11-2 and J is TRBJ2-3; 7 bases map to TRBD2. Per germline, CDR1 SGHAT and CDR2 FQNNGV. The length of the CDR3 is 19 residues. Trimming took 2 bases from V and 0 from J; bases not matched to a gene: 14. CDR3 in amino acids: CASSLRGWLAALSTDTQYF. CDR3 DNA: TGTGCCAGCAGCTTACGGGGATGGCTAGCGGCGCTTAGCACAGATACGCAGTATTTT.

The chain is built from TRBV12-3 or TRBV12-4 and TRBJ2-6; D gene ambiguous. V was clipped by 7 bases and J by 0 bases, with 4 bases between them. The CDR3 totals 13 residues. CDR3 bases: TGTGCCAGCATCAACTCTGGGGCCAACGTCCTGACTTTC. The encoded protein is CASINSGANVLTF.